The entry below gives a single T cell receptor (beta chain) sequence along with its context. What it recognizes is unknown. This sample was taken from a study of CXCR3-negative and CXCR3-positive naive CD8 T cells. The CDR3 totals 15 residues. Germline V lookup: CDR1 SEHNR, CDR2 FQNEAQ (reference sequence). Overall study results and limits: Hydrophobicity of TRB CDR3s was greater in CXCR3-positive naive cells than in CXCR3-negative naive cells.

Researchers prepared the TRB cDNA libraries using 5' RACE with UMI labels. TCRdb re-analyzed the 5' RACE reads; it lists each CDR3 protein once, without DNA. Recorded here are 60,000 to 65,000 distinct CDR3 sequences; the top ten clones represent under 0.9%. Specimen: naive CXCR3+ CD8+ T cells from blood. Subset described: CD45RO-CCR7+CD27+CD95- naive CD8+ T cells expressing CXCR3 (TNR3+). This chain links TRBV7-9 with TRBJ2-7; TCRdb's D call of TRBD1 is untestable without DNA. This receptor was obtained from a human donor in good health. Some clones in this sample may be carry-over from other donors' samples. The CDR3 protein is CASSPGGARLYEQYF.